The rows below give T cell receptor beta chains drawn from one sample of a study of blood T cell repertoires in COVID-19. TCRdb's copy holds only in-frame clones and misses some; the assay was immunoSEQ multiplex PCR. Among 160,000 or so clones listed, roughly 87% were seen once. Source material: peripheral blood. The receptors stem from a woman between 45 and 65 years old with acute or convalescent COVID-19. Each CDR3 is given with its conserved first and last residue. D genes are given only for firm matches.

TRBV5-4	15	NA	CASSLGSATNEKLFF
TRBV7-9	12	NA	CASSPTGDTQYF
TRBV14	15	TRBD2	CASSQGAGSYNEQFF
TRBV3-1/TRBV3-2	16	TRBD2	CASSQAGTSGSYEQYF
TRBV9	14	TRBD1	CASSPRQGRNTIYF
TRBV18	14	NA	CASSPPLAHNEQFF
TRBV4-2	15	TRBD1	CASSPTGSLTDTQYF
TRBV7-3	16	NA	CASSLEGAGCNQPQHF
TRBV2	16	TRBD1	CASSEQGAFSGNTIYF
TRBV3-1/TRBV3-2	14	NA	CASSQGSGEYGYTF
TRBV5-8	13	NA	CASRDPPGAEQFF
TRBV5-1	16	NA	CASSDGGTASNYGYTF
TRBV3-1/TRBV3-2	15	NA	CASSQMGGSNSPLHF
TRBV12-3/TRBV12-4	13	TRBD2	CASSLTSEGTQYF
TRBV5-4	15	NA	CASSPTQGAGNTIYF
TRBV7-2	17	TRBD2	CASSFLLGTSESYEQYF
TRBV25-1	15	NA	CASSAPGVFTDTQYF
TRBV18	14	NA	CASSPRPGQETQYF
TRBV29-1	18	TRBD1	CSVEMTRWRQGKDYEQYF
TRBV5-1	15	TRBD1	CASSVGQGANEKLFF
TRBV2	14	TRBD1	CASLRTGSVETQYF
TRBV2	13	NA	CATRSGDPYEQYF
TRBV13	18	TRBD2	CASSSWTSGRGEAETQYF
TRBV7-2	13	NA	CASSRDRNTEAFF
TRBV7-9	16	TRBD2	CASNMGLAGPQETQYF
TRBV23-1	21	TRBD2	CASSLDFRAGGPVQQSETQYF
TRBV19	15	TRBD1	CASRDRGSFTDTQYF
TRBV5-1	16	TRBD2	CASSATSGRRSNEQFF
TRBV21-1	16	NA	CARSWGSGGPTDTQYF
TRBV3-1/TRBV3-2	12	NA	CASSQGGSGYTF
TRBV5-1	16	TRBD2	CASSPGTSGMWETQYF
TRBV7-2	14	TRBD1	CASSSPGTVYGYTF
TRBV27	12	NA	CASSLQGNEQFF
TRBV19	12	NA	CASLNRNTEAFF
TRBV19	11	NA	CATQGINGYTF
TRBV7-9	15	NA	CASSLAQGATDTQYF
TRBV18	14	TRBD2	CASSPAGGTDTQYF
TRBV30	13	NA	CAYKRREETEAFF
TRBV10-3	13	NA	CAISEGGEGTQYF
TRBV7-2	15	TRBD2	CASSLSGRALETQYF
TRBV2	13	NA	CASRGGVSYEQYF
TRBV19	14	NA	CASSAGAGNQPQHF
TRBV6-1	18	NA	CASSEISRGANSGNTIYF
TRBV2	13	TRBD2	CAIAGLAAYEQYF
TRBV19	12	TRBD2	CASAGGQLEQFF
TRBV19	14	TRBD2	CATWPSGGSRELFF
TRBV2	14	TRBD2	CASRGTSGTGELFF
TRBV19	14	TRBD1	CASSITGDDYGYTF
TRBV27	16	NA	CASSPIPRVSSYEQYF
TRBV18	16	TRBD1	CASSPPTGLNTGELFF
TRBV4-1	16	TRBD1	CASSQRQGAYGNTIYF
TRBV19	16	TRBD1	CASSRGTAANTGELFF
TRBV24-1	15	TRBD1	CATSVGQGARDIQYF
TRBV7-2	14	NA	CASSLNSGTDTQYF
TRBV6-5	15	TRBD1	CASKEGRGNNQPQHF
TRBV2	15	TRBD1	CASTQQGATYNEQFF
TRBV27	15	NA	CASSALAGYQETQYF
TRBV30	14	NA	CAWSVLGSSYGYTF
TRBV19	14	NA	CASAGPNSGNTIYF
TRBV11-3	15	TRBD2	CASSLAGGNWETQYF